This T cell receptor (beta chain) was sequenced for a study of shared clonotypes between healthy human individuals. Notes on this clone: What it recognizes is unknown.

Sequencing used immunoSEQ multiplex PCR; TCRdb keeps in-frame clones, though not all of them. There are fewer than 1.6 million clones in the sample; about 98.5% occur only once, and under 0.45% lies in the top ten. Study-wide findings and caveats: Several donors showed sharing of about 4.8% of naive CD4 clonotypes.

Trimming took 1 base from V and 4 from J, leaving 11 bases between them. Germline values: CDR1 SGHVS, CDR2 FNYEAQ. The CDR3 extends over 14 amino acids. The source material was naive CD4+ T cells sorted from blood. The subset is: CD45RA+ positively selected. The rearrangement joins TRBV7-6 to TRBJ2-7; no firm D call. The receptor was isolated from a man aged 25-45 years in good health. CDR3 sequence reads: CASSLVLGDYEQYF. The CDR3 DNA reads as TGTGCCAGCAGCTTAGTTCTTGGGGATTACGAGCAGTACTTC.